This TCR beta chain originates from a study of cytomegalovirus exposure and HLA in healthy donors. The PCR had 60 Vbeta and 13 Jbeta primers. Generated by immunoSEQ multiplex PCR, the TCRdb table keeps only in-frame clones and is missing some. The sample has tens of thousands of clones; 55% to 80% are singletons. Study-wide findings and caveats: Among TCR beta chains, those listed as cytomegalovirus-associated numbered some 170. Across donors, sequencing depth was assumed by presence/absence analyses to be roughly uniform. Follow-up analysis later connected one missense variant in DCLRE1C with trimming of TCR beta V- and J-genes.

Of note for this clone: Its specificity is unknown. One junction end disagrees with the germline gene, perhaps due to a read error.

Sample: PBMCs. The TCR comes from a man aged 35-49 years in good health and CMV-seropositive.

The CDR3 protein is CSVEDRGFLFF. The CDR3 DNA sequence: TGCAGCGTAGAAGACAGGGGGTTTCTGTTTTTT. The V call is TRBV29-1, the J call TRBJ1-4; 9 nucleotides line up with TRBD1. The CDR3 runs to 11 residues. Germline assignment: CDR1 SQVTM and CDR2 ANQGSEA.